Each of the 15 T cell receptor beta chains below was sequenced from the same sample in a study of CD8 T cells in Susac syndrome. An input of roughly 0.5 to 1 ug of RNA was subjected to reverse transcription using random hexamers. From the immunoSEQ multiplex PCR reads, TCRdb called clonotypes with MiXCR, one entry per CDR3 protein. Counted here are under 150,000 distinct CDR3 sequences, roughly 89% occurring once; the ten biggest clones make up 0.24%. Sequencing was performed on CD8+ T cells from PBMCs. The source is a human donor with multiple sclerosis.

The chain has TRBV9 and TRBJ2-2, with D maybe TRBD1 (6 bases). Germline values: CDR1 SGDLS, CDR2 YYNGEE. The CDR3 consists of 14 residues. Trimming took 0 bases from V and 7 from J, leaving 10 bases between them. CDR3 protein: CASSVGGQSGELFF. The CDR3 DNA sequence: TGTGCCAGCAGCGTAGGGGGGCAGAGCGGGGAGCTGTTTTTT.

The rearrangement joins TRBV7-6 to TRBJ1-1; D is perhaps TRBD1 (6 bases). V shed 5 bases and J shed 2 bases, with 18 bases lying between them. The germline V gene has CDR1 SGHVS and CDR2 FNYEAQ. This CDR3 spans 16 amino acids. DNA for the CDR3: TGTGCCAGCAGCCTGGGGGCAGGGGAATTCAACACTGAAGCTTTCTTT. Its translation: CASSLGAGEFNTEAFF.

This sequence joins TRBV28 and TRBJ1-2, with 11 bases fitting TRBD1. Germline trimming cut 1 base from V and 1 base from J; bases unmatched to any gene: 14. Germline-derived CDR1 and CDR2 are MDHEN and SYDVKM. This CDR3 is 20 amino acids long. Written as DNA, the CDR3 is TGTGCCAGCAGTTTATTCCTCCCCGGACAGGGGGCAGACCATAACTATGGCTACACCTTC. Protein product: CASSLFLPGQGADHNYGYTF.

J is TRBJ2-5 and V is TRBV30; D tentatively fits TRBD1 or TRBD2 (5 bases each). This CDR3 contains 15 residues. Trimming took off 0 bases at V and 5 bases at J, with 16 bases between the two ends. Germline V gene data show CDR1 as GTSNPN and CDR2 as SVGIG (reference sequence). This CDR3 is CAWSVAGTPQETQYF. The CDR3 nucleotides are TGTGCCTGGAGTGTAGCAGGGACCCCCCAGGAGACCCAGTACTTC.

The chain links TRBV18 to TRBJ2-7; the D gene is possibly TRBD1 (5 bases). With 0 bases removed from V and 6 bases from J, the gap between germline ends came to 15 bases. The CDR3 extends over 15 amino acids. The germline V gene has CDR1 KGHSH and CDR2 LQKENI. The CDR3 coding sequence is TGTGCCAGCTCACCACCTGGAGCAAGGGGCTTCGAGCAGTACTTC. Protein product: CASSPPGARGFEQYF. Using reference TRBV18 and TRBJ2-7 for the parts outside the CDR3, the full variable domain is NAGVMQNPRHLVRRRGQEARLRCSPMKGHSHVYWYRQLPEEGLKFMVYLQKENIIDESGMPKERFSAEFPKEGPSILRIQQVVRGDSAAYFCASSPPGARGFEQYFGPGTRLTVT.

The V gene is TRBV20-1, the J gene TRBJ2-1; maybe TRBD2 (6 bases). Germline V gives CDR1 DFQATT, CDR2 SNEGSKA (reference sequence). Trimming pared 0 bases from V and 2 bases from J, leaving 11 bases between. This CDR3 is built from 15 residues. Here the CDR3 reads CSARDRLAPYNEQFF. CDR3 sequence (DNA): TGCAGTGCTAGAGATCGGCTAGCGCCCTACAATGAGCAGTTCTTC.

Written as DNA, the CDR3 is TGTGCCAGCAGTTTCCTACAGGCGGGAGACACTGAAGCTTTCTTT. Translated: CASSFLQAGDTEAFF. This rearrangement joins TRBV6-2 or TRBV6-3 to TRBJ1-1, with D possibly being TRBD1 (5 bases). The germline CDR1 and CDR2 sequences are MNHEY and SVGEGT. V dropped 4 bases and J dropped 3 bases, with 15 bases sitting between them. The CDR3 covers 15 residues.

The V and J genes are TRBV4-1 and TRBJ2-1, with D perhaps matching TRBD1 (5 bases). Germline V gene data show CDR1 as MGHRA and CDR2 as YSYEKL. There are 15 residues in the CDR3. The V end was cut by 0 bases, the J end by 1 base, with 7 bases between. CDR3 DNA: TGCGCCAGCAGCCAAGACAGGGTATCCTACAATGAGCAGTTCTTC. It encodes CASSQDRVSYNEQFF.

The chain carries TRBV4-3 and TRBJ2-2; D gene uncertain. Trimming cost V 0 bases and J 13 bases, with 12 bases left between them. This CDR3 is built from 13 residues. Germline CDR1 is LGHNA and CDR2 is YSLEER. CDR3 nucleotides: TGCGCCAGCAGCCAAGACACAGAGACGGGGCTGTTTTTT. Its translation is CASSQDTETGLFF.

The J gene is TRBJ2-7, the V gene TRBV29-1, with 7 bases identical to TRBD1. This CDR3 region has 15 residues. Germline CDR1 reads SQVTM; CDR2 reads ANQGSEA. The junction had 8 bases not matched to a gene; V was cut back by 3 bases and J by 0 bases. In DNA, the CDR3 is TGCAGCGTTGAGGACAGGCGAACTAGCTCCTACGAGCAGTACTTC. Translation gives CSVEDRRTSSYEQYF.

The rearrangement joins TRBV7-9 to TRBJ2-3, with a possible D match to TRBD2 (5 bases). This CDR3 comprises 16 residues. Per germline, CDR1 SEHNR and CDR2 FQNEAQ (reference sequence). V dropped 5 bases and J dropped 5 bases, with 20 bases sitting between them. CDR3 sequence: CASSPTPGIGVDTQYF. The CDR3 region has the DNA TGTGCCAGCAGCCCCACCCCGGGAATCGGGGTAGATACGCAGTATTTT.

Here the CDR3 reads CASKLAGVGDTQYF. The CDR3 DNA is TGTGCCAGTAAACTAGCGGGAGTTGGAGATACGCAGTATTTT. The chain carries TRBV7-8 and TRBJ2-3; 11 bases are a match to TRBD2. CDR3 length: 14 amino acids. Germline assignment: CDR1 SGHVS and CDR2 FQNEAQ. V lost 9 bases, J lost 5 bases, and 7 bases stayed unmatched.

This chain connects TRBV4-1 to TRBJ2-3, with 7 positions matching TRBD2. This CDR3 has 15 amino acids. Germline V gene data show CDR1 as MGHRA and CDR2 as YSYEKL. V gave up 5 bases and J gave up 6 bases; unmatched junction bases: 11. The CDR3 coding sequence is TGCGCCAGCAGCTCCACGGGACTACCTGATGATACGCAGTATTTT. Translation: CASSSTGLPDDTQYF.

The rearrangement uses TRBV5-1 and TRBJ2-7; the D call may be TRBD1 or TRBD2 (5 bases each). V gave up 4 bases and J gave up 1 base, with 9 bases separating them. This CDR3 has 13 amino acids. The germline V gene encodes CDR1 SGHRS and CDR2 YFSETQ. CDR3 protein: CASSRDGSYEQYF. The CDR3, as DNA: TGCGCCAGCAGCCGGGACGGTTCCTACGAGCAGTACTTC.

This chain links TRBV25-1 with TRBJ2-7, with D possibly TRBD2 on 7 matching bases. V was trimmed by 7 bases and J by 1 base, leaving 14 bases between them. This CDR3 contains 14 residues. The germline V gene has CDR1 MGHDK and CDR2 SYGVNS. CDR3 sequence reads: CASNGGPISYEQYF. The CDR3 region has the DNA TGTGCCAGCAACGGGGGGCCAATTTCCTACGAGCAGTACTTC.